What follows describes a single TCR beta chain. TCR sequencing covered a few patients who responded to pembrolizumab. V was clipped by 6 bases and J by 7 bases, with 18 bases between them. From germline, CDR1 is MDHEN and CDR2 SYDVKM. The CDR3 runs 14 residues. The sample is drawn from a study of PD-1 blockade in mismatch repair-deficient tumors. About the study: Enrolled about 2012-2017, patients had progressing, pretreated mismatch repair-deficient cancers of about a dozen types.

Sequencing was performed with immunoSEQ multiplex PCR; in TCRdb, only in-frame clones are kept and a portion is missing. The sample yields some 19,000 clones, roughly 87% seen once. The sample in question was PBMCs, obtained 52 weeks after starting pembrolizumab. V is TRBV28 and J is TRBJ1-2; D not resolved. The clonotype originates from an adult with mismatch repair-deficient cancer. For the CDR3, the DNA is TGTGCCAGCAGCGCCCGAGGGCCGGCAGGTGGCTACACCTTC. Encoded protein: CASSARGPAGGYTF.